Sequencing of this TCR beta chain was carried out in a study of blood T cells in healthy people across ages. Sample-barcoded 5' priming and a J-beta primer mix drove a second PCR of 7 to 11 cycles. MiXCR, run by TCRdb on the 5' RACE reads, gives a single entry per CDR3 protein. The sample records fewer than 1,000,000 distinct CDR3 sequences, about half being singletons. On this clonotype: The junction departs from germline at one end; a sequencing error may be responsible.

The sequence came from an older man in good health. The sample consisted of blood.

The CDR3 loop reads CASRGQGNLPLHF. For the CDR3, the DNA is TGTGCCAGCAGGGGACAGGGGAATTTACCCCTCCACTTT. The chain uses TRBV2 and TRBJ1-6, with 10 bases matching TRBD1. The CDR3 is 13 residues long. CDR1 SNHLY and CDR2 FYNNEI come from the germline V gene.